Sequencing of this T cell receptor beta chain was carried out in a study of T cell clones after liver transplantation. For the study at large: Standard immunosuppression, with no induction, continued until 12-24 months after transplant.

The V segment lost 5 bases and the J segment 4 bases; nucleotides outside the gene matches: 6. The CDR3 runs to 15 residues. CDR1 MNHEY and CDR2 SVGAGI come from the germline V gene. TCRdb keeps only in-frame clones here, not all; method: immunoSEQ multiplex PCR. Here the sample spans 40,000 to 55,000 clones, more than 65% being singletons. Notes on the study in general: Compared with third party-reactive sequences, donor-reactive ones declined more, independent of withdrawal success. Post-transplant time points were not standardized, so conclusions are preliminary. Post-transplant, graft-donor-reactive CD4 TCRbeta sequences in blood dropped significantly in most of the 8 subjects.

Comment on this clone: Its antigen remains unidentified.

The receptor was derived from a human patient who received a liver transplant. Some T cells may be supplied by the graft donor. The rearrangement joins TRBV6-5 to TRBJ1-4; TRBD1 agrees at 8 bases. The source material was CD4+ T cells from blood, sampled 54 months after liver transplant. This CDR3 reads CASSRQGRYNEKLFF. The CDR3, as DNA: TGTGCCAGCAGTCGACAGGGGAGGTATAATGAAAAACTGTTTTTT.